This T cell receptor beta chain came from a study of blood T cells in healthy people across ages. Donors were healthy Caucasian individuals from Russia aged about 6 to 95. It was with a sample-barcoded 5' primer and a J-beta primer mix that a second PCR of roughly 7 to 12 cycles was run. TCRdb recomputed calls from the 5' RACE reads with MiXCR, one row per CDR3 protein. The table includes 450,000 to 650,000 distinct CDR3 sequences, less than 25% detected once. After removal of 0 bases from V and 3 bases from J, the junction contained 5 bases not matched to a gene. The CDR3 totals 17 residues. Germline-derived CDR1 and CDR2 are KGHSH and LQKENI. This same sample was also part of a study on T cells of mothers and their children. This second study says: The authors added sample barcodes and 2-4 random nucleotides using the M1S primer of the second PCR. Every mother supplied over 9.5 million TCR beta CDR3 reads and every child around 3 million. Slightly, though not significantly, more overlap was seen in related than in unrelated mother-child pairs.

Source material: blood. V usage is TRBV18 and J usage is TRBJ2-1; 10 bases align to TRBD2. The TCR sequence derives from a boy under 18 in good health. CDR3 in amino acids: CASSPPLAGEFYNEQFF. The DNA of the CDR3 is TGTGCCAGCTCACCACCCCTAGCGGGGGAGTTCTACAATGAGCAGTTCTTC.